This T cell receptor (beta chain) was sequenced during a study of blood T cell repertoires in COVID-19. Study information: Specimens from acute and convalescent COVID-19 originated in the United States, Italy and Spain. PBMCs, B-cell-depleted T cells, or T cells provided the cDNA or gDNA that made up the material.

V shed 5 bases and J shed 4 bases, with 12 bases lying between them. The germline V gene encodes CDR1 SGHVS and CDR2 FQNEAQ. The CDR3 is made up of 14 amino acids. As handled by the study authors: Amplification of reference gene primers was used by the study to estimate nucleated cell counts. The table came from immunoSEQ multiplex PCR; TCRdb's copy has only in-frame clones and leaves some out. V and J calls and clone size are as listed in that table; D and trimming were resolved from the DNA. The sample shows 73,000 or so clones, around 92% of them seen only once. This chain joins TRBV7-8 and TRBJ1-3; D call uncertain. This clonotype originated in a human donor with active COVID-19. The donor label of this sample is uncertain. Sequenced material: peripheral blood. The CDR3 sequence: CASSAVVAGNTIYF. CDR3 DNA sequence: TGTGCCAGCAGCGCCGTAGTTGCAGGAAACACCATATATTTT.